This passage covers 27 T cell receptor beta chains from one sample sequenced in a study of CXCR3-negative and CXCR3-positive naive CD8 T cells (dated by TCRdb to between 2017 and 2020). TCRdb records NextSeq 550 as the sequencer. The Human TCR Profiling Kit (MiLaboratory) was used to prepare UMI-labeled 5' RACE TRB cDNA libraries. Following reprocessing of the reads by TCRdb, the data hold one row per CDR3 protein sequence and no DNA is available. The table for this sample lists roughly 45,000 distinct CDR3 sequences. The top ten clones comprise under 2.5% of the sample. The specimen was naive CXCR3- CD8+ T cells from blood. Per the publication, the cell subset or site label means: CD45RO-CCR7+CD27+CD95- naive CD8+ T cells lacking CXCR3 (TNR3-). The receptors originated from a human donor in good health. Some clones in this sample may be carry-over from other donors' samples.

This chain joins TRBV28 and TRBJ1-5. This CDR3 is 17 amino acids long. The V gene's germline CDR1 is MDHEN and CDR2 SYDVKM. CDR3 loop: CASSPPPAGGSNQPQHF.

V gene TRBV15 combines with J gene TRBJ2-1; without DNA, the TCRdb call of TRBD1 cannot be checked. Germline V gene lookup returns CDR1 LNHNV and CDR2 YYDKDF (reference sequence). The CDR3 length is 14 residues. Here the CDR3 reads CATSQQGRGYEQFF.

This sequence joins TRBV5-1 and TRBJ2-3; TCRdb reports TRBD2, a call that lacks DNA to check it against. This CDR3 region has 14 residues. From germline, CDR1 is SGHRS and CDR2 YFSETQ. The CDR3 protein is CASSVWKGEDTQYF.

The rearrangement joins TRBV10-3 to TRBJ2-2. The germline gives CDR1 ENHRY, CDR2 SYGVKD. There are 13 residues in the CDR3. CDR3 region: CAISDWSTGELFF.

The V and J genes are TRBV7-9 and TRBJ2-3; TCRdb proposes TRBD1, but this gene call is untestable without DNA. The CDR3 totals 15 residues. The V gene's germline CDR1 is SEHNR and CDR2 FQNEAQ (reference sequence). The CDR3 protein is CASSPTTRGWDTQYF.

V gene TRBV21-1 combines with J gene TRBJ1-5. TRBV21-1 corresponds to a pseudogene. The CDR3 is 15 residues long. CDR3 protein: CASSSDAQSNQPQHF.

This chain links TRBV29-1 with TRBJ1-1. The CDR3 sequence is 13 residues long. Germline V lookup: CDR1 SQVTM, CDR2 ANQGSEA. This CDR3 reads CSVDSGDVFKAFF.

The chain recombines TRBV7-7 with TRBJ2-1. The CDR3 loop spans 14 amino acids. Germline V gene lookup returns CDR1 SSHAT and CDR2 FNYEAQ (reference sequence). The CDR3 sequence is CASSLTGRHNEQFF.

The chain uses TRBV29-1 and TRBJ2-3; no DNA is available, so the TRBD1 call from TCRdb remains unchecked. This CDR3 has 15 amino acids. The germline CDR1 and CDR2 sequences are SQVTM and ANQGSEA. The CDR3: CSVRSVPPGTDTQYF.

The chain uses TRBV6-5 and TRBJ2-5; TCRdb selects TRBD1, and the lack of DNA leaves this call unchecked. Germline CDR1 reads MNHEY; CDR2 reads SVGAGI. The CDR3 length is 13 residues. The chain's CDR3 is CASNLRGAETQYF.

The chain joins TRBV29-1 to TRBJ2-2; checking the TCRdb D call of TRBD1 is not possible without DNA. The CDR3 totals 14 residues. Germline V gene data show CDR1 as SQVTM and CDR2 as ANQGSEA. This CDR3 reads CSVRTGAGTGELFF.

The V gene is TRBV29-1, the J gene TRBJ1-2; TCRdb proposes TRBD1, but this gene call is untestable without DNA. The germline V gene has CDR1 SQVTM and CDR2 ANQGSEA. This CDR3 contains 12 residues. This chain's CDR3 is CSGRGDSYGYTF.

The CDR3: CASSSEREGWNEQFF. This chain uses TRBV7-8 with TRBJ2-1; TCRdb proposes TRBD2, but this gene call is untestable without DNA. The CDR3 covers 15 residues. Germline assignment: CDR1 SGHVS and CDR2 FQNEAQ.

This chain uses TRBV4-2 with TRBJ2-3. From germline, CDR1 is LGHNA and CDR2 YNFKEQ. The CDR3 consists of 15 residues. CDR3 loop: CASSQERTGTDTQYF.

This CDR3 is CASSYSYSGTGELFF. The chain combines TRBV6-2 or TRBV6-3 with TRBJ2-2. Per the germline V gene, CDR1 is MNHEY and CDR2 is SVGEGT. The CDR3 extends over 15 amino acids.

The chain recombines TRBV7-9 with TRBJ2-7; TCRdb's assignment of TRBD2 cannot be checked, as there is no DNA. The CDR3 has 14 residues. Germline CDR1 and CDR2: SEHNR and FQNEAQ (reference sequence). The CDR3 sequence is CASLIDGPRYEQYF.

V usage is TRBV15 and J usage is TRBJ1-2; TCRdb selects TRBD1, and the lack of DNA leaves this call unchecked. CDR3 size: 14 residues. Looked up from germline, CDR1 is LNHNV and CDR2 is YYDKDF (reference sequence). The CDR3 loop reads CATSRGSRDYGYTF. The full variable domain, rest sourced from reference TRBV15 and TRBJ1-2, is DAMVIQNPRYQVTQFGKPVTLSCSQTLNHNVMYWYQQKSSQAPKLLFHYYDKDFNNEADTPDNFQSRRPNTSFCFLDIRSPGLGDTAMYLCATSRGSRDYGYTFGSGTRLTVV.

The V and J genes are TRBV14 and TRBJ2-7; TCRdb's D call of TRBD1 is untestable without DNA. This CDR3 has 14 amino acids. CDR1 and CDR2 from the germline V gene are SGHDN and FVKESK. The chain's CDR3 is CASSQVPGTGEQYF.

This clonotype is labeled medium-sized based on frequency. The V and J genes are TRBV19 and TRBJ2-3; TCRdb indicates TRBD2, and absent DNA this call remains unverified. CDR3 length: 17 amino acids. CDR1 and CDR2 from the germline V gene are LNHDA and SQIVND (reference sequence). The CDR3 reads CASSIVRLAGIPDTQYF.

V usage is TRBV27 and J usage is TRBJ2-5; with no DNA, the TCRdb D assignment of TRBD2 cannot be verified. The CDR3 sequence is 15 residues long. CDR1 MNHEY and CDR2 SMNVEV come from the germline V gene (reference sequence). CDR3 amino acids: CANSLSMGWAETQYF.

This chain joins TRBV10-1 and TRBJ1-1; TCRdb outputs TRBD1, but without DNA this stays unchecked. Per the germline V gene, CDR1 is WNHNN and CDR2 is SYGVQD (reference sequence). The CDR3 is 14 residues long. The CDR3 here is CASSAGHENTEAFF.

The CDR3 reads CASSQTSLLGEQYF. The V gene is TRBV28, the J gene TRBJ2-7; TCRdb designates TRBD2, a call that cannot be tested without DNA. The CDR3 runs to 14 residues. The germline V gene has CDR1 MDHEN and CDR2 SYDVKM.

This chain uses TRBV5-1 with TRBJ2-3; TCRdb gives TRBD2 as the D gene, but with no DNA this cannot be confirmed. The CDR3 loop spans 14 amino acids. The germline CDR1 and CDR2 sequences are SGHRS and YFSETQ. The chain's CDR3 is CASRYSGGTDTQYF.

The gene calls are TRBV7-3 and TRBJ1-1. CDR3 length: 13 amino acids. Germline V gives CDR1 SGHTA, CDR2 FQGTGA. The chain's CDR3 is CASSLIGNTEAFF.

This chain uses TRBV7-2 with TRBJ2-1; TCRdb calls TRBD1, which cannot be checked without DNA. CDR1 SGHTA and CDR2 FQGNSA come from the germline V gene. CDR3 size: 15 residues. This chain's CDR3 is CASKVGQATYNEQFF. Supplemented by reference TRBV7-2 and TRBJ2-1, the full variable domain reads GAGVSQSPSNKVTEKGKDVELRCDPISGHTALYWYRQSLGQGLEFLIYFQGNSAPDKSGLPSDRFSAERTGGSVSTLTIQRTQQEDSAVYLCASKVGQATYNEQFFGPGTRLTVL.

J is TRBJ2-7 and V is TRBV10-3; without DNA, the TCRdb call of TRBD1 cannot be checked. This CDR3 is 14 amino acids long. CDR1 is ENHRY, CDR2 SYGVKD, per germline. This chain's CDR3 is CAISESGQGSEQYF.

This chain joins TRBV11-2 and TRBJ2-1. The CDR3 runs 12 residues. The germline gives CDR1 SGHAT, CDR2 FQNNGV. CDR3: CASSLDRHEQFF.